This TCR beta chain stems from a study of tumor-infiltrating lymphocytes in primary liver carcinoma. Overall study: Tumor stage was T1-T3 N0M0, and tumor size was roughly 4 to 10 cm across. Study observations and caveats: Lower overlap was observed for tumor-adjacent and tumor-blood pairs relative to tumor region pairs.

This clonotype was detected many times. Its antigen is not known. From approximately 20-30 mg of unsorted bulk tissue, DNA and RNA were co-extracted together. Tumor samples all exceeded 75% viable tumor cells. The CDR3 sequence is 13 residues long. V dropped 5 bases and J dropped 3 bases, with 8 bases sitting between them. Germline assignment: CDR1 MDHEN and CDR2 SYDVKM. A constant-region primer served to make TCR beta cDNA from about 500 ng total RNA. Nested multiplex PCR, run for three rounds with slightly modified ARM-PCR, yielded TCR beta libraries. Two initial PCR rounds of around 9 cycles each paired TRBV1-TRBV30 forward primers with a C-beta reverse primer. TCRdb re-analysed the multiplex PCR reads in MiXCR, keeping a single row per CDR3 protein. The data show about 48,000 distinct CDR3 sequences, about 73% seen once.

The source of this sequence is a man aged 35 to 55 with primary liver carcinoma and hepatitis B virus infection. This chain joins TRBV28 and TRBJ1-5; no firm D call. The sample comprised liver tumor tissue from sampling region 3. Sample subset: tumor region T3, left-lateral pole. CDR3 residues: CASSPPDNQPQHF. The CDR3 bases are TGTGCCAGCAGTCCCCCCGACAATCAGCCCCAGCATTTT.